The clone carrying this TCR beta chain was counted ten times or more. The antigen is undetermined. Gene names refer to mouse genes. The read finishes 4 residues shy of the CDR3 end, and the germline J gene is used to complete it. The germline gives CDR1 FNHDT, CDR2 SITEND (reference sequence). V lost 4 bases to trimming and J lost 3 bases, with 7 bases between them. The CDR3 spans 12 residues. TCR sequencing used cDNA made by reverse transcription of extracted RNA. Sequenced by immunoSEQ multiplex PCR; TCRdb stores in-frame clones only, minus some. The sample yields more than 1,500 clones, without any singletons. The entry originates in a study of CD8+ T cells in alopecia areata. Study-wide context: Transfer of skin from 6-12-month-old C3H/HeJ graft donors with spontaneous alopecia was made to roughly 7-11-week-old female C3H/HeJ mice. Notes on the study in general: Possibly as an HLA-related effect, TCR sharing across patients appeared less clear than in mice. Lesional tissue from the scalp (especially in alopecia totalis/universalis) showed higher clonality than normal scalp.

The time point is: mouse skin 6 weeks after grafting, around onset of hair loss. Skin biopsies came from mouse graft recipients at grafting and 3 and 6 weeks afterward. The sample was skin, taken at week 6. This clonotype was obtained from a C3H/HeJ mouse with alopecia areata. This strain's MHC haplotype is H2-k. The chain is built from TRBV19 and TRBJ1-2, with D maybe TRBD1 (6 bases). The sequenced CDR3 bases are TGTGCCAGCAGTCCAGGGGACTCC. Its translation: CASSPGDS. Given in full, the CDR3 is CASSPGDSDYTF.